Reported below is one T cell receptor (beta chain). Antigen: not known. This sample is drawn from a study of shared clonotypes between healthy human individuals. About the study: Each donor's CD8 memory used one plate, CD8 naive two, each CD4 subset three. Whole-study findings and limits: Blood was the only sampled material, and tissue repertoires likely differ. In contrast to clonotypes shared by all four donors, non-shared clonotypes had lower generation probabilities.

An assay was performed, and its level was deep. Some clones are missing from TCRdb's copy, which holds only in-frame ones; the method was immunoSEQ multiplex PCR. This sample yields 2 million to 3 million clones, of which approximately 93% are seen a single time; 0.35% to 0.45% belongs to the top ten. The CDR3 runs to 14 residues. CDR1 is SGHRS and CDR2 is YFSETQ in the germline V gene. Trimming left V 2 bases short and J 2 bases short, with 9 bases between. The chain recombines TRBV5-1 with TRBJ2-3; D not resolved. This clonotype was obtained from a man younger than 35 in good health. Some clones in this sample may be carry-over from other donors' samples. Source material: naive CD4+ T cells from PBMCs. Subset specified: CD45RA+ positively selected. The CDR3 is CASSLPTVTDTQYF. CDR3 in DNA: TGCGCCAGCAGCTTACCAACAGTCACAGATACGCAGTATTTT.